This paragraph reports one TCR beta chain. The V end lost 0 bases, the J end lost 4 bases, and 14 bases lay between the germline ends. The CDR3 loop spans 15 amino acids. CDR1 SGHRS and CDR2 YFSETQ come from the germline V gene. This specimen belongs to a study of blood T cell repertoires in COVID-19. Authors' processing steps: Amplification with reference gene primers provided the estimates of nucleated cell counts. Assay: immunoSEQ multiplex PCR; the TCRdb copy retains only in-frame clones and omits some. The V and J calls and clone size come from that table; D and trimming were worked out from the DNA. This table has 75,000 to 100,000 clones, roughly 85% appearing once.

This chain links TRBV5-1 with TRBJ2-7; possibly TRBD1 for D (6 bases). The receptor was derived from a man aged 55 to 69 with acute or convalescent COVID-19. The specimen sequenced was peripheral blood. The DNA of the CDR3 is TGCGCCAGCAGCTTGGAACAGGGACCAGGGTACGAGCAGTACTTC. Its protein product is CASSLEQGPGYEQYF.